The clone carrying this TCR beta chain is a singleton in its sample. Its antigen is currently unknown. The source of the sample is a study of OX40 agonist ivuxolimab in advanced cancers. The overall study: The patients got ivuxolimab, which is an agonistic anti-OX40 (CD134) antibody. Subjects had a mean age of roughly 60 years, with a range of roughly 20 to 79; more than 70% were male. Prior anti-PD-1, anti-PD-L1 or anti-CTLA-4 therapy did not bar entry, and approximately 40% had some.

The CDR3 covers 15 residues. The germline CDR1 and CDR2 sequences are SGHRS and YFSETQ. Unmatched junction bases numbered 3, after V lost 3 bases and J lost 3 bases. Findings and limits, study-wide: Expanded clones were, on average, more numerous in CD8+ T cells than in CD4+.

Repertoires were generated with immunoSEQ multiplex PCR, while TCRdb's copy carries only in-frame clones and drops some. The table has 55,000 to 65,000 clones, around 84% seen once. The chain recombines TRBV5-1 with TRBJ2-3; the match to TRBD2 covers 11 bases. The sample was CD4+ or CD8+ T cells sorted from blood, taken in a trial of the OX40 agonist ivuxolimab. The receptor comes from an adult with an advanced solid tumor such as melanoma, head and neck, liver or kidney cancer. DNA for the CDR3: TGCGCCAGCAGCTCGGGACTAGCGGCTACAGATACGCAGTATTTT. As protein: CASSSGLAATDTQYF.